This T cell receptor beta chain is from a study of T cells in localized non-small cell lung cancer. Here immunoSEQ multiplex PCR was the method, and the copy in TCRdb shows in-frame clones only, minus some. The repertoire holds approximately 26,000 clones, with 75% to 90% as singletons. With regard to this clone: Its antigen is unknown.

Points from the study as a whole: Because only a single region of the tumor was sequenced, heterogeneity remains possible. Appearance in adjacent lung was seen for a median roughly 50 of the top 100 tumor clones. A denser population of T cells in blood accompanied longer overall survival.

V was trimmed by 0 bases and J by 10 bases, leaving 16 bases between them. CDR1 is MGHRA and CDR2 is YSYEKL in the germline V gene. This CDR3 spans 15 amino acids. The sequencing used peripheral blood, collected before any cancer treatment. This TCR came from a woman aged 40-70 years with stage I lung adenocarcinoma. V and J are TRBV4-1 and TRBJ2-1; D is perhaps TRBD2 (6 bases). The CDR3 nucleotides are TGCGCCAGCAGCCAAGATATGGATTTTGGGGGGGAGCAGTTCTTC. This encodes CASSQDMDFGGEQFF.